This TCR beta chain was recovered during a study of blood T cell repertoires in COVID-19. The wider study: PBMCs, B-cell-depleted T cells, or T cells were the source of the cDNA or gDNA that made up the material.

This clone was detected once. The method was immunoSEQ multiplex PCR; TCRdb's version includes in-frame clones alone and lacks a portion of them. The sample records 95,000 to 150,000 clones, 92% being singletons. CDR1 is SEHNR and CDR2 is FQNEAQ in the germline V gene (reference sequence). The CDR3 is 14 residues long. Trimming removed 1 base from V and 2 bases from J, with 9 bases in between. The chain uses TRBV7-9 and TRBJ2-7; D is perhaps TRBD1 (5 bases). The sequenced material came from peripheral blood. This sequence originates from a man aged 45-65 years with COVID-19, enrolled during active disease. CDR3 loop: CASSLGSTAYEQYF. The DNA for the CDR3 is TGTGCCAGCAGCTTAGGCTCGACAGCCTACGAGCAGTACTTC.